A single sample gave rise to the 14 T cell receptor beta chains below, sequenced in a study of OX40 agonist ivuxolimab in advanced cancers. The method was immunoSEQ multiplex PCR; TCRdb's version includes in-frame clones alone and lacks a portion of them. The sample contains about 20,000 clones, around 72% of which appear only once. Sequenced material: CD4+ or CD8+ T cells sorted from blood, taken in a trial of the OX40 agonist ivuxolimab. These receptors were taken from an adult with an advanced solid tumor such as melanoma, head and neck, liver or kidney cancer.

Comment on this clone: At one end the junction does not follow the germline gene, possibly because of a read error. The V gene is TRBV6-6, the J gene TRBJ2-3; 11 nucleotides agree with TRBD2. The CDR3 has 12 residues. Per germline, CDR1 MNHNY and CDR2 SVGAGI (reference sequence). The CDR3 DNA reads as TGTGCCAGCAGTTACGGGACTAGCGGCCCGCATTTT. It is translated as CASSYGTSGPHF.

The V call is TRBV5-5, the J call TRBJ1-5; D not resolved. CDR1 SGHKS and CDR2 YYEKEE come from the germline V gene (reference sequence). This CDR3 is built from 15 residues. Between the trimmed V and J ends, which lost 4 bases and 3 bases, there was a span of 14 bases. CDR3 in DNA: TGTGCCAGCAGCCAAACGGTACAGTCCAATCAGCCCCAGCATTTT. This codes for CASSQTVQSNQPQHF.

The chain links TRBV7-8 to TRBJ2-5, with 8 bases lining up with TRBD2. Trimming at V came to 0 bases and at J to 6 bases, leaving 6 bases not matched to a gene. The CDR3 length is 15 residues. CDR1 and CDR2 (germline): SGHVS, FQNEAQ. In DNA form, the CDR3 reads TGTGCCAGCAGCTTAGCGCCGACTAGCGTCCAGACCCAGTACTTC. Residues: CASSLAPTSVQTQYF.

The V call is TRBV6-5, the J call TRBJ1-6; D not certain. The V and J ends lost 6 bases and 6 bases respectively, with 12 bases between them. The CDR3 has 14 amino acids. Germline V gives CDR1 MNHEY, CDR2 SVGAGI. The CDR3 loop is CASSPRQFNSPLHF. CDR3 nucleotides: TGTGCCAGCAGCCCCCGGCAGTTTAATTCACCCCTCCACTTT.

This chain's CDR3 is CASSLAGGLGIDTQYF. The CDR3 coding sequence is TGTGCCAGCAGCTTAGCAGGGGGTTTGGGAATAGATACGCAGTATTTT. This chain links TRBV7-6 with TRBJ2-3; D is perhaps TRBD1 (6 bases). The V gene's germline CDR1 is SGHVS and CDR2 FNYEAQ. The CDR3 spans 16 residues. The ends were cut back, 0 bases at V and 5 bases at J, with 15 bases in the middle.

Here the CDR3 DNA reads TGTGCCAGTAGTATTAGCAGGTCGAACACCGGGGAGCTGTTTTTT. Encoded protein: CASSISRSNTGELFF. The chain has TRBV19 and TRBJ2-2; D is undetermined. Germline-derived CDR1 and CDR2 are LNHDA and SQIVND (reference sequence). V was pared by 3 bases and J by 0 bases, with 8 bases between. This CDR3 comprises 15 residues.

As DNA, the CDR3 is TGTGCCAGCAGCTCAAGACAGGGGGCGGTCGGGGCCAACGTCCTGACTTTC. Amino acid sequence: CASSSRQGAVGANVLTF. V usage is TRBV7-2 and J usage is TRBJ2-6, with 10 bases that match TRBD1. Trimming cost V 4 bases and J 4 bases; bases outside gene matches: 7. CDR3 length: 17 residues. CDR1 and CDR2 from the germline V gene are SGHTA and FQGNSA.

The chain combines TRBV29-1 with TRBJ1-2; perhaps TRBD1 as D (5 bases). Germline values: CDR1 SQVTM, CDR2 ANQGSEA. The CDR3 runs 12 residues. Trimming removed 7 bases from V and 4 bases from J, with 13 bases in between. Here the CDR3 DNA reads TGCAGCGGTGACAGCAACTCCTATGGCTACACCTTC. Protein product: CSGDSNSYGYTF.

This clone has just a few counts. This chain links TRBV16 with TRBJ2-6; D remains ambiguous. The CDR3 totals 17 residues. Germline CDR1 and CDR2: KGHSY and FQNENV. V was trimmed by 2 bases and J by 0 bases, leaving 11 bases between them. The CDR3 loop is CASSQSQAISGANVLTF. In DNA, the CDR3 is TGTGCCAGCAGCCAAAGTCAGGCAATCTCTGGGGCCAACGTCCTGACTTTC.

The V gene is TRBV7-9, the J gene TRBJ1-5; D remains ambiguous. CDR1 is SEHNR and CDR2 is FQNEAQ in the germline V gene (reference sequence). V lost 1 base and J lost 5, with 12 bases in between. The CDR3 covers 15 residues. The CDR3 DNA reads TGTGCCAGCAGCTTAGATGGCAGTTCTTATCAGCCCCAGCATTTT. Its protein product is CASSLDGSSYQPQHF. Filled out from reference TRBV7-9 and TRBJ1-5, the complete variable domain reads DTGVSQNPRHKITKRGQNVTFRCDPISEHNRLYWYRQTLGQGPEFLTYFQNEAQLEKSRLLSDRFSAERPKGSFSTLEIQRTEQGDSAMYLCASSLDGSSYQPQHFGDGTRLSIL.

In its sample, this clone is medium-sized. The gene calls are TRBV28 and TRBJ1-1; D uncertain. This CDR3 has 14 amino acids. Trimming pared 2 bases from V and 4 bases from J, leaving 11 bases between. Germline values: CDR1 MDHEN, CDR2 SYDVKM. The CDR3 reads CASSLSAVSTEAFF. The CDR3 bases are TGTGCCAGCAGTTTAAGCGCTGTAAGCACTGAAGCTTTCTTT.

The chain links TRBV7-8 to TRBJ2-5; TRBD1 matches at 10 bases. Germline CDR1 SGHVS, CDR2 FQNEAQ. The V gene end was trimmed by 0 bases and the J gene end by 4 bases; junction bases not matched to a gene: 14. The CDR3 sequence is 19 residues long. The CDR3 DNA reads TGTGCCAGCAGCTTAGCGGATTGGAGGACAGGGGGAGGACCAGAGACCCAGTACTTC. Its translation is CASSLADWRTGGGPETQYF.

J is TRBJ2-3 and V is TRBV10-3; the match to TRBD2 covers 14 bases. CDR1 and CDR2 from the germline V gene are ENHRY and SYGVKD. The V segment lost 7 bases and the J segment 2 bases; nucleotides outside the gene matches: 8. The CDR3 length is 17 residues. The CDR3 region is CAITAGTSGGPTDTQYF. In DNA, the CDR3 is TGTGCCATCACTGCCGGGACTAGCGGGGGACCCACAGATACGCAGTATTTT.

V gene TRBV27 combines with J gene TRBJ2-7; D not resolved. Germline V gene lookup returns CDR1 MNHEY and CDR2 SMNVEV (reference sequence). V gave up 6 bases and J gave up 2 bases, with 14 bases separating them. The CDR3 sequence is 14 residues long. As DNA, the CDR3 is TGTGCCAGCAGCCCCGACCCCCTTCCCTACGAGCAGTACTTC. Protein product: CASSPDPLPYEQYF.